This T cell receptor (beta chain) derives from a study of metastatic and nonmetastatic thyroid tumors. Study conclusions and caveats: Versus benign nodules, malignant thyroid tumors reportedly had significantly higher TCR beta diversity, in blood and tumor.

There are many counts of this clone. Its antigen is still unknown. Not a single patient had been given any form of treatment at any point before undergoing thyroid surgery. The CDR3 contains 14 residues. Germline assignment: CDR1 SGHRS and CDR2 YFSETQ. Germline trimming cut 3 bases from V and 7 bases from J; bases unmatched to any gene: 9. TCRdb redid the clone calls on the PCR reads using MiXCR. Of approximately 69,000 clones in the sample, around 14% were seen once. This chain connects TRBV5-1 to TRBJ2-5; 7 bases are shared with TRBD1. Sequencing was carried out using blood. The sequence came from a male donor with papillary thyroid cancer or a benign thyroid nodule (not recorded which). Some clones in this sample may be carry-over from other donors' samples. The CDR3 region has the DNA TGCGCCAGCAGCTCGGACAGGTCCAAGGCGACCCAGTACTTC. Protein: CASSSDRSKATQYF.